The clone carrying this T cell receptor beta chain was picked up one time. The target antigen is unknown. These data are taken from a study of breast tumors, draining lymph nodes, adjacent tissues. Axillary draining lymph nodes of breast cancer patients supplied the node samples. TCRdb recomputed calls from the multiplex PCR reads with MiXCR, one row per CDR3 protein. The sample includes around 230,000 distinct CDR3 sequences, approximately 36% of them seen just once. Study findings and constraints: The lymph node origin of tumor T cells was framed as consistent with a hypothesis, not demonstrated. Tumors had less TCR diversity than lymph nodes, more than nontumor tissue. The data were judged consistent with most tumor T cells coming from lymph node and expanding in tumor.

Trimming took off 8 bases at V and 8 bases at J, with 10 bases between the two ends. The length of the CDR3 is 10 residues. Germline V lookup: CDR1 SQVTM, CDR2 ANQGSEA. Sequenced: axillary lymph node tissue. This rearrangement joins TRBV29-1 to TRBJ2-1; possible D gene TRBD2, 6 bases. The TCR comes from a female donor with breast cancer. Some clones in this sample may be carry-over from other donors' samples. CDR3 protein: CSTIADEQFF. The CDR3 nucleotides are TGCAGCACCATAGCGGATGAGCAGTTCTTC.